The clone carrying this TCR beta chain was detected many times. Its antigen is still unknown. The time point is: persistent/refractory GD, antithyroid drugs over 5 years with positive TRAb. Making the TCR library involved RNA that had been extracted from PBMCs. The source of the sample is a study of regulatory T cells in long-lasting Graves disease. Germline V gene sequence: CDR1 MNHNS, CDR2 SASEGT. CDR3 length equals 16 residues. Trimming took 2 bases from V and 2 from J, leaving 13 bases between them. Study-level results: TRBV28, TRBJ1-2 and TRBJ2-5 emerged as the favored segments in persistent disease. Thyroid tissue was not studied; only peripheral blood was.

The TCR beta library used iRepertoire HTBI primers with Arm-PCR amplification of CDR3. From the multiplex PCR reads, TCRdb called clonotypes with MiXCR, one entry per CDR3 protein. The sample records 600,000 to 850,000 distinct CDR3 sequences, approximately 29% being singletons. The clonotype was recovered from a female donor with Graves disease. Specimen: peripheral blood mononuclear cells (PBMCs), collected when the disease was refractory, from a patient treated with antithyroid drugs. This chain links TRBV6-1 with TRBJ1-5, with no clear D. The CDR3 spells CASSERAHHGNQPQHF. As DNA, the CDR3 is TGTGCCAGCAGTGAAAGGGCTCATCACGGCAATCAGCCCCAGCATTTT.